This T cell receptor (beta chain) was documented in a study of CD8 T cells in ankylosing spondylitis. Quantitative molecular-barcoded 5'-RACE generated the TCR beta libraries. A single record per CDR3 protein comes from TCRdb applying MiXCR to the 5' RACE reads. The sample records 450,000 or so distinct CDR3 sequences, roughly a quarter being singletons. Findings and limits, study-wide: Disease-associated clonotypes exhibited CD8+ identity and were relatively infrequent in peripheral blood. Disease-linked clones reportedly showed significant enrichment in matched ankylosing spondylitis synovial fluid. Blood from ankylosing spondylitis patients appeared to carry a characteristic roughly 8-variant TCR beta motif. A number of the motif variants had already been described in reactive arthritis synovial fluid and blood.

The CDR3 contains 11 residues. CDR1 is SGHTA and CDR2 is FQGNSA in the germline V gene. V lost 1 base, J lost 13 bases, and 8 bases lay in between. On this clonotype itself: Antigen: not known.

Material for sequencing was blood, either unsorted or a sorted T cell fraction (not recorded which). The clonotype originates from a male donor with ankylosing spondylitis. The gene calls are TRBV7-2 and TRBJ2-1; D remains ambiguous. CDR3 loop: CASSLEVYQFF. DNA of the CDR3: TGTGCCAGCAGCTTAGAAGTATATCAGTTCTTC. The whole variable domain, remainder taken from reference TRBV7-2 and TRBJ2-1, is GAGVSQSPSNKVTEKGKDVELRCDPISGHTALYWYRQSLGQGLEFLIYFQGNSAPDKSGLPSDRFSAERTGGSVSTLTIQRTQQEDSAVYLCASSLEVYQFFGPGTRLTVL.